The 20 T cell receptor beta chains presented below share a single source sample, sequenced in a study of T cell changes during pregnancy in multiple sclerosis. Sequencing used immunoSEQ multiplex PCR; TCRdb keeps in-frame clones, though not all of them. The sample has roughly 32,000 clones, roughly 91% seen once; the top ten hold around 0.43%. The specimen was CD4+ T cells from peripheral blood mononuclear cells, collected in the second trimester of pregnancy. Receptors were obtained from a female donor with multiple sclerosis, enrolled in a pregnancy study.

This clone has only one observation. The gene calls are TRBV5-4 and TRBJ1-1; D is undetermined. Germline CDR1 reads SGHNT; CDR2 reads YYREEE (reference sequence). CDR3 length: 14 residues. Trimming stripped 4 bases from V and 2 bases from J, with 12 bases between. The CDR3 loop is CASSLGLYNTEAFF. The CDR3 DNA follows: TGTGCCAGCAGCCTTGGGCTGTATAACACTGAAGCTTTCTTT. Drawing the rest from reference TRBV5-4 and TRBJ1-1, the complete variable domain is ETGVTQSPTHLIKTRGQQVTLRCSSQSGHNTVSWYQQALGQGPQFIFQYYREEENGRGNFPPRFSGLQFPNYSSELNVNALELDDSALYLCASSLGLYNTEAFFGQGTRLTVV.

The chain uses TRBV28 and TRBJ1-4; maybe TRBD1 (6 bases). The CDR3 is made up of 16 amino acids. CDR1 MDHEN and CDR2 SYDVKM come from the germline V gene. V lost 4 bases, J lost 5 bases, and 17 bases lay in between. In DNA, the CDR3 is TGTGCCAGCAGTTCCGGGGCCAGGGGTTGGAATGAAAAACTGTTTTTT. This gives the protein CASSSGARGWNEKLFF.

This clone has more than one count but fewer than ten. The genes are TRBV4-1 and TRBJ2-4; possibly TRBD2 for D (6 bases). V lost 0 bases and J lost 7, with 16 bases in between. Germline-derived CDR1 and CDR2 are MGHRA and YSYEKL. The CDR3 is 16 residues long. CDR3 coding DNA: TGCGCCAGCAGCCAAGAAGCTTGGGACTTCGGGAACATTCAGTACTTC. Residues: CASSQEAWDFGNIQYF.

This rearrangement joins TRBV19 to TRBJ2-3; TRBD2 might be the D (6 bases). Looked up from germline, CDR1 is LNHDA and CDR2 is SQIVND (reference sequence). With 7 bases removed from V and 0 bases from J, the gap between germline ends came to 14 bases. The CDR3 runs 15 residues. This CDR3 is CASTPGDTSTDTQYF. The DNA of the CDR3 is TGTGCCAGTACCCCGGGGGATACTAGCACAGATACGCAGTATTTT.

This clone was picked up one time. The V call is TRBV5-1, the J call TRBJ2-6, with TRBD1 matching 8 bases. Germline CDR1 and CDR2: SGHRS and YFSETQ. The CDR3 totals 16 residues. Unmatched junction bases numbered 5, after V lost 4 bases and J lost 2 bases. The CDR3, as DNA: TGCGCCAGCAGCCCGTCGACAGGGGCTGGGGCCAACGTCCTGACTTTC. Translated, it gives CASSPSTGAGANVLTF.

This clone was seen a single time. V usage is TRBV13 and J usage is TRBJ2-7; TRBD1 might be the D (6 bases). V lost 3 bases and J lost 2, with 11 bases in between. The V gene's germline CDR1 is PRHDT and CDR2 FYEKMQ (reference sequence). The CDR3 contains 14 residues. CDR3 in amino acids: CASSLGQGPYEQYF. For the CDR3, the DNA is TGTGCCAGCAGCTTGGGGCAGGGGCCCTACGAGCAGTACTTC.

This chain uses TRBV6-5 with TRBJ2-1; D gene ambiguous. Per the germline V gene, CDR1 is MNHEY and CDR2 is SVGAGI. Deletions cut 2 bases from V and 9 bases from J, with 5 bases between. This CDR3 spans 11 amino acids. The CDR3 coding sequence is TGTGCCAGCAGTTACAACGGTGAGCAGTTCTTC. Its protein is CASSYNGEQFF.

The chain uses TRBV5-4 and TRBJ2-2; tentatively, D is TRBD2 (5 bases). Germline CDR1 reads SGHNT; CDR2 reads YYREEE (reference sequence). V lost 4 bases, J lost 0 bases, and 19 bases lay in between. CDR3 length equals 18 residues. The DNA for the CDR3 is TGTGCCAGCAGCCCGACTGGCAGGACTTTCGCGAACACCGGGGAGCTGTTTTTT. Residues: CASSPTGRTFANTGELFF.

The chain uses TRBV2 and TRBJ2-3; tentatively, D is TRBD2 (5 bases). The CDR3 length is 16 residues. The V end lost 6 bases, the J end lost 2 bases, and 18 bases lay between the germline ends. Per the germline V gene, CDR1 is SNHLY and CDR2 is FYNNEI. The CDR3 loop is CASRTWTGFYTDTQYF. For the CDR3, the DNA is TGTGCCAGCAGGACGTGGACGGGATTTTACACAGATACGCAGTATTTT.

V usage is TRBV18 and J usage is TRBJ2-1; D ambiguous. V was clipped by 2 bases and J by 4 bases, with 12 bases between them. Germline V gene lookup returns CDR1 KGHSH and CDR2 LQKENI. The CDR3 runs to 15 residues. The CDR3 region has the DNA TGTGCCAGCTCACCAAAGATGGTCTATTACAATGAGCAGTTCTTC. This translates into CASSPKMVYYNEQFF.

V usage is TRBV27 and J usage is TRBJ1-1; 9 positions match TRBD1. CDR3 length equals 19 residues. The V and J ends lost 6 bases and 5 bases, in that order; junction bases with no gene match: 22. The V gene's germline CDR1 is MNHEY and CDR2 SMNVEV (reference sequence). The CDR3 nucleotides are TGTGCCAGCAGCAGATACACAGGGGGCGCCCGTTTGAGAGGTACTGAAGCTTTCTTT. It yields the protein CASSRYTGGARLRGTEAFF.

The chain employs TRBV4-3 and TRBJ2-1, with TRBD2 identical over 11 bases. Looked up from germline, CDR1 is LGHNA and CDR2 is YSLEER. The CDR3 runs 16 residues. After removal of 2 bases from V and 5 bases from J, the junction contained 5 bases not matched to a gene. CDR3 nucleotide sequence: TGCGCCAGCAGCCAATTCACTAGCGGGAGTGACAATGAGCAGTTCTTC. Translation gives CASSQFTSGSDNEQFF.

The count of this clone is one. V is TRBV6-1 and J is TRBJ2-1; 10 bases align to TRBD1. V shed 7 bases and J 9 bases; nucleotides not matched to a gene: 6. The length of the CDR3 is 13 residues. The germline gives CDR1 MNHNS, CDR2 SASEGT. The CDR3 reads CASMSGTGAEQFF. CDR3 nucleotide sequence: TGTGCCAGCATGAGCGGGACAGGGGCTGAGCAGTTCTTC.

V is TRBV6-1 and J is TRBJ1-3, with D possibly matching TRBD1 (6 bases). Per the germline V gene, CDR1 is MNHNS and CDR2 is SASEGT. Deletions cut 3 bases from V and 4 bases from J, with 13 bases between. There are 15 residues in the CDR3. The CDR3 nucleotides are TGTGCCAGCAGTGAGCAACAGGGTTTGGGAAACACCATATATTTT. As protein: CASSEQQGLGNTIYF.

The CDR3 DNA follows: TGTGCCAGCAGTTTTCAACAGGGGGCCGGGAGCACCGGGGAGCTGTTTTTT. The encoded protein is CASSFQQGAGSTGELFF. The chain recombines TRBV28 with TRBJ2-2, with 9 nucleotides matching TRBD1. The V gene's germline CDR1 is MDHEN and CDR2 SYDVKM. The trim removed 3 bases at V and 4 bases at J, leaving 9 bases unmatched. This CDR3 contains 17 residues.

This rearrangement joins TRBV4-2 to TRBJ1-2; possibly TRBD1 for D (5 bases). Deletions cut 6 bases from V and 4 bases from J, with 18 bases between. CDR3 length equals 15 residues. Germline CDR1 is LGHNA and CDR2 is YNFKEQ. For the CDR3, the DNA is TGTGCCAGCAGAGACGGAGGGGCGGTTAGCTATGGCTACACCTTC. It encodes CASRDGGAVSYGYTF.

This clone occurred once. The chain couples TRBV11-2 to TRBJ2-2; D possibly corresponds to TRBD2 (5 bases). The germline V gene encodes CDR1 SGHAT and CDR2 FQNNGV. Deletions cut 4 bases from V and 1 base from J, with 10 bases between. This CDR3 region has 15 residues. CDR3 protein: CASSSIRGNTGELFF. CDR3 DNA sequence: TGTGCCAGCAGCTCAATACGGGGGAACACCGGGGAGCTGTTTTTT.

J is TRBJ1-2 and V is TRBV11-2, with unresolved D. The CDR3 spans 13 residues. Trimming stripped 7 bases from V and 0 bases from J, with 9 bases between. Germline V gene sequence: CDR1 SGHAT, CDR2 FQNNGV. The CDR3 nucleotides read TGTGCCAGCACCTCCGGTCCTAACTATGGCTACACCTTC. It specifies CASTSGPNYGYTF.

The genes are TRBV9 and TRBJ2-3; TRBD1 matches 7 bases. Germline loops: CDR1 SGDLS, CDR2 YYNGEE. V shed 0 bases, J shed 0 bases, and the junction held 10 bases outside the gene matches. This CDR3 is built from 18 residues. In DNA, the CDR3 is TGTGCCAGCAGCGTAGCGGGACAGTCGGAAGGTAGCACAGATACGCAGTATTTT. Translated, it gives CASSVAGQSEGSTDTQYF.

This chain joins TRBV2 and TRBJ2-1, with D maybe TRBD1 (6 bases). The CDR3 runs 15 residues. CDR1 and CDR2 (germline): SNHLY, FYNNEI. V was cut by 7 bases and J by 3 bases, with 16 bases left in between. CDR3 amino acids: CASKVAWGHYNEQFF. The CDR3 coding sequence is TGTGCCAGCAAAGTGGCCTGGGGACACTACAATGAGCAGTTCTTC.